This T cell receptor beta chain was captured by sequencing in a study of blood T cells in healthy people across ages. Primed by a sample-barcoded 5' primer and a J-beta primer mix, a second PCR proceeded for about 6 to 12 cycles. TCRdb reprocessed the 5' RACE reads via MiXCR and lists one record per CDR3 protein. The sample has 800,000 to 950,000 distinct CDR3 sequences, about 29% seen once. V dropped 1 base and J dropped 2; count of bases not matched to a gene: 6. Per germline, CDR1 DFQATT and CDR2 SNEGSKA (reference sequence). This CDR3 comprises 16 residues. The same data also contributed to another study, on T cells of mothers and their children. That work states: At a rate of approximately 1.5 ug per 15 ul, cDNA synthesis received all of the extracted RNA.

Sequenced sample: blood. The chain joins TRBV20-1 to TRBJ2-1; TRBD1 agrees at 9 bases. This sequence was found in a woman in her thirties or forties in good health. Written as DNA, the CDR3 is TGCAGTGCTAGAGGGTCGGGACAGGGCGCCTACAATGAGCAGTTCTTC. It yields the protein CSARGSGQGAYNEQFF.